A selection of T cell receptor beta chains follows, all from one sample in a study of human T cells and chemical hapten exposure. TCRdb itself ran the RACE reads through MiXCR, one entry per CDR3 protein. The sample has 50,000 to 70,000 distinct CDR3 sequences, roughly an eighth seen once. The source was whole blood, collected in connection with sensitization to the hapten diphenylcyclopropenone (DPC). The receptors come from a man aged 30 to 39 with alopecia areata. Some clones in this sample may be carry-over from other donors' samples. CDR3s include the opening cysteine and the closing phenylalanine or tryptophan. Each record gives: D gene, J gene, V gene, clone size, CDR3 DNA, CDR3 protein. D genes are given only for firm matches. Some rows have no size entry. The others give once, few or many, or a class for an expanded clone.

d_call: -; j_call: TRBJ2-7; v_call: TRBV11-2; clone_size: few; cdr3_nt: TGTGCCAGCAGCTTAGTCCCGGAGGGGTCCTACGAGCAGTACTTC; cdr3_aa: CASSLVPEGSYEQYF
d_call: TRBD2; j_call: TRBJ2-5; v_call: TRBV29-1; clone_size: -; cdr3_nt: TGCAGCGTTGATGGTCCTAGCGGGGGCAGGGAGACCCAGTACTTC; cdr3_aa: CSVDGPSGGRETQYF
d_call: -; j_call: TRBJ1-1; v_call: TRBV6-2/TRBV6-3; clone_size: many; cdr3_nt: TGTGCCAGCAAGTGGGAAGTCGGCACTGAAGCTTTCTTT; cdr3_aa: CASKWEVGTEAFF
d_call: TRBD1; j_call: TRBJ1-5; v_call: TRBV20-1; clone_size: -; cdr3_nt: TGCAGTGCCACCCAGGGGGCACGCAATCAGCCCCAGCATTTT; cdr3_aa: CSATQGARNQPQHF
d_call: -; j_call: TRBJ2-1; v_call: TRBV30; clone_size: -; cdr3_nt: TGTGCCTGGACCCGGTCGGGTGGGGGGCAGTTCTTC; cdr3_aa: CAWTRSGGGQFF
d_call: -; j_call: TRBJ1-1; v_call: TRBV4-2; clone_size: many; cdr3_nt: TGTGCCAGCAGCCTTAATGAAGGACGGTTGCAGGAAGCTTTCTTT; cdr3_aa: CASSLNEGRLQEAFF
d_call: -; j_call: TRBJ1-1; v_call: TRBV7-2; clone_size: -; cdr3_nt: TGTGCCAGCAGCTTTGGCAGGGACACTGAAGTTTTCTTT; cdr3_aa: CASSFGRDTEVFF
d_call: -; j_call: TRBJ1-2; v_call: TRBV9; clone_size: -; cdr3_nt: TGTGCCAGCAGCGTAGCCAGCAGTAACTATGGCTACACCTTC; cdr3_aa: CASSVASSNYGYTF
d_call: -; j_call: TRBJ1-4; v_call: TRBV5-5; clone_size: many; cdr3_nt: TGTGCCAGCAGCTCCAGGCGAGAGCAAGATGAAAAACTGTTTTTT; cdr3_aa: CASSSRREQDEKLFF
d_call: -; j_call: TRBJ1-5; v_call: TRBV6-5; clone_size: few; cdr3_nt: TGTGCCAGCAGTTACAGTAGGGGAAAACAGCCCCAGCATTTT; cdr3_aa: CASSYSRGKQPQHF
d_call: TRBD2; j_call: TRBJ2-3; v_call: TRBV4-1; clone_size: -; cdr3_nt: TGCGCCAGCAACCAAAATGGACTAGCGGGGGGCGTTTTCAGAACAGATACGCAGTATTTT; cdr3_aa: CASNQNGLAGGVFRTDTQYF
d_call: -; j_call: TRBJ2-7; v_call: TRBV5-1; clone_size: many; cdr3_nt: TGCGCCAGCAGCGACTCACTCTACCCAGCCTACGAGCAGTACTTC; cdr3_aa: CASSDSLYPAYEQYF
d_call: -; j_call: TRBJ1-2; v_call: TRBV10-3; clone_size: -; cdr3_nt: TGTGCCATCAGTGACCCATCCGGGACACTGACTAACTATGGCTACACCTTC; cdr3_aa: CAISDPSGTLTNYGYTF
d_call: TRBD1; j_call: TRBJ1-1; v_call: TRBV3-1; clone_size: few; cdr3_nt: TGTGCCAGCGGGACAGGGCGCCACACTGAAGCTTTCTTT; cdr3_aa: CASGTGRHTEAFF
d_call: TRBD1; j_call: TRBJ2-2; v_call: TRBV27; clone_size: few; cdr3_nt: TGTGCCAGCAGTTTTCTCTCTGGGACAGGGGGCACCGGGGAGCTGTTTTTT; cdr3_aa: CASSFLSGTGGTGELFF
d_call: -; j_call: TRBJ2-5; v_call: TRBV7-2; clone_size: once; cdr3_nt: TGTGCCAGCAGCAGCCGGGGGCTAGCGGTCACGGAGACCCAGTACTTC; cdr3_aa: CASSSRGLAVTETQYF
d_call: -; j_call: TRBJ1-1; v_call: TRBV12-3/TRBV12-4; clone_size: many; cdr3_nt: TGTGCCAGCCTTCAGGGATATACTGAAGCTTTCTTT; cdr3_aa: CASLQGYTEAFF
d_call: TRBD2; j_call: TRBJ2-1; v_call: TRBV7-8; clone_size: many; cdr3_nt: TGTGCCAGCAGCTTAAATAGCGGGGAAGCCTACAATGAGCAGTTCTTC; cdr3_aa: CASSLNSGEAYNEQFF
d_call: -; j_call: TRBJ1-5; v_call: TRBV15; clone_size: -; cdr3_nt: TGTGCCACCAGCAGCGACTGTAACAATCAGCCCCAGCATTTT; cdr3_aa: CATSSDCNNQPQHF
d_call: -; j_call: TRBJ2-1; v_call: TRBV6-5; clone_size: many; cdr3_nt: TGTGCCAGCACCCCAACAGGAGTCTCCTACAATGAGCAGTTCTTC; cdr3_aa: CASTPTGVSYNEQFF
d_call: -; j_call: TRBJ2-3; v_call: TRBV7-9; clone_size: many; cdr3_nt: TGTGCCAGCAGCTTACAGTGGATAAACCCAGATACGCAGTATTTT; cdr3_aa: CASSLQWINPDTQYF
d_call: -; j_call: TRBJ1-5; v_call: TRBV20-1; clone_size: -; cdr3_nt: TGCAGTGCTGGGACCTGGTCGAATAGCAATCAGCCCCAGCATTTT; cdr3_aa: CSAGTWSNSNQPQHF
d_call: -; j_call: TRBJ2-7; v_call: TRBV5-4; clone_size: many; cdr3_nt: TGTGCCAGCAGCTTCACAGGTTCCTACGAGCAGTACTTC; cdr3_aa: CASSFTGSYEQYF
d_call: -; j_call: TRBJ1-4; v_call: TRBV4-1; clone_size: many; cdr3_nt: TGCGCCAGCAGCCAAGCCGAGGCCGGACGAGGGAATGAAAAACTGTTTTTT; cdr3_aa: CASSQAEAGRGNEKLFF
d_call: -; j_call: TRBJ2-7; v_call: TRBV7-2; clone_size: many; cdr3_nt: TGTGCCAGCAGCTTAGTTCAGGGGGGACTACGGGAGCAGTACTTC; cdr3_aa: CASSLVQGGLREQYF
d_call: -; j_call: TRBJ2-1; v_call: TRBV5-4; clone_size: many; cdr3_nt: TGTGCCAGCAGCTTGGGGGGTTACAATGAGCAGTTCTTC; cdr3_aa: CASSLGGYNEQFF
d_call: TRBD1; j_call: TRBJ2-5; v_call: TRBV5-1; clone_size: few; cdr3_nt: TGCGCCAGCAGTTCCGGGACAGGGAATCTCATTGGGGAGACCCAGTACTTC; cdr3_aa: CASSSGTGNLIGETQYF
d_call: -; j_call: TRBJ1-4; v_call: TRBV2; clone_size: many; cdr3_nt: TGTGCCAGCAGTGAAGGACAGCTCGGGAATGAAAAACTGTTTTTT; cdr3_aa: CASSEGQLGNEKLFF
d_call: -; j_call: TRBJ1-3; v_call: TRBV5-1; clone_size: many; cdr3_nt: TGCGCCAGCAGCTCCGAGGGGTTTAAGACCATATATTTT; cdr3_aa: CASSSEGFKTIYF